This is a list of T cell receptor beta chains from one sample in a study of blood T cells in healthy people across ages. TCRdb redid the calling of the 5' RACE reads with MiXCR, one entry per CDR3 protein. This sample has over 500,000 distinct CDR3 sequences, with roughly half found just once. Sequencing was done on a sample of blood. The source of these receptors is a woman aged 80 or over in good health. The CDR3 runs from the conserved cysteine through the conserved F or W. The D gene is left open where the match is weak. Clone size is not always given. Where it is, it says once, few, many or a class for expanded clones.

v_gene: TRBV18
j_gene: TRBJ2-2
d_gene: TRBD1
abundance: NA
CDR3aa: CASSPSQQGAGELFF
CDR3nt: TGTGCCAGCTCACCGAGTCAACAGGGGGCCGGGGAGCTGTTTTTT

v_gene: TRBV6-4
j_gene: TRBJ2-5
d_gene: NA
abundance: NA
CDR3aa: CASSEDGGRNEQYF
CDR3nt: TGTGCCAGCAGTGAGGACGGGGGTCGGAATGAGCAGTACTTC

v_gene: TRBV21-1
j_gene: TRBJ1-4
d_gene: NA
abundance: NA
CDR3aa: CASSPVCWPPVYEKLFF
CDR3nt: TGTGCCAGCAGCCCCGTATGCTGGCCCCCAGTTTATGAAAAACTGTTTTTT

v_gene: TRBV6-5
j_gene: TRBJ2-3
d_gene: TRBD1
abundance: many
CDR3aa: CASSSWTGGRTDTQYF
CDR3nt: TGTGCCAGCAGTTCCTGGACAGGGGGTCGCACAGATACGCAGTATTTT

v_gene: TRBV10-2
j_gene: TRBJ2-1
d_gene: TRBD2
abundance: once
CDR3aa: CASSGGLAGVAYNEQFF
CDR3nt: TGCGCCAGCAGTGGGGGACTAGCGGGAGTTGCCTACAATGAGCAGTTCTTC

v_gene: TRBV7-2
j_gene: TRBJ2-5
d_gene: TRBD1
abundance: NA
CDR3aa: CAIQAGGTQYF
CDR3nt: TGTGCCATCCAAGCAGGGGGAACCCAGTACTTC

v_gene: TRBV10-3
j_gene: TRBJ2-1
d_gene: NA
abundance: few
CDR3aa: CAISVPGSYNEQFF
CDR3nt: TGTGCCATCAGTGTGCCGGGCTCCTACAATGAGCAGTTCTTC

v_gene: TRBV14
j_gene: TRBJ2-7
d_gene: NA
abundance: NA
CDR3aa: CAGSSQGYEQYF
CDR3nt: TGTGCCGGCAGCTCCCAGGGGTACGAGCAGTACTTC

v_gene: TRBV7-8
j_gene: TRBJ2-6
d_gene: TRBD2
abundance: many
CDR3aa: CASTIWTSGSSNVLTF
CDR3nt: TGTGCCAGCACCATTTGGACTAGCGGGTCTTCCAACGTCCTGACTTTC

v_gene: TRBV5-6
j_gene: TRBJ1-4
d_gene: TRBD1
abundance: NA
CDR3aa: CASSFRDRQKEKLFF
CDR3nt: TGTGCCAGCAGCTTCCGGGACAGACAAAAGGAAAAACTGTTTTTT